The clone carrying this T cell receptor beta chain was found many times. Its antigen is unidentified. Preparing the TCRbeta library involved the use of unique molecular identifiers. TCRdb re-called the PCR reads with MiXCR, one entry per CDR3 protein. The table records some 300,000 distinct CDR3 sequences, about 9.4% of them present only once. The CDR3 has 13 residues. The V gene lost 4 bases and the J gene lost 9 bases, with 18 bases spanning the gap. Germline CDR1 is SQVTM and CDR2 is ANQGSEA. The entry originates in a study of T-cell reconstitution after alpha-beta-depleted transplantation in children. Study-wide results and limits: Fresh T-cell production supplied most of the T-cell counts and diversity seen one year after transplant. TCRbeta diversity was high at day 60 in some patients (a result of surviving recipient T cells and thymic progenitors).

The rearrangement links TRBV29-1 to TRBJ2-5, with D possibly matching TRBD2 (5 bases). The sequencing used PBMCs, collected before TCRalphabeta/CD19-depleted stem cell transplant. This TCR was recovered from a boy in the first two years of life with acute myeloid leukemia, due to receive a stem cell transplant. The chain's CDR3 is CSVGSEGLVSQYF. In DNA, the CDR3 is TGCAGCGTTGGGAGCGAGGGCCTGGTGTCCCAGTACTTC.